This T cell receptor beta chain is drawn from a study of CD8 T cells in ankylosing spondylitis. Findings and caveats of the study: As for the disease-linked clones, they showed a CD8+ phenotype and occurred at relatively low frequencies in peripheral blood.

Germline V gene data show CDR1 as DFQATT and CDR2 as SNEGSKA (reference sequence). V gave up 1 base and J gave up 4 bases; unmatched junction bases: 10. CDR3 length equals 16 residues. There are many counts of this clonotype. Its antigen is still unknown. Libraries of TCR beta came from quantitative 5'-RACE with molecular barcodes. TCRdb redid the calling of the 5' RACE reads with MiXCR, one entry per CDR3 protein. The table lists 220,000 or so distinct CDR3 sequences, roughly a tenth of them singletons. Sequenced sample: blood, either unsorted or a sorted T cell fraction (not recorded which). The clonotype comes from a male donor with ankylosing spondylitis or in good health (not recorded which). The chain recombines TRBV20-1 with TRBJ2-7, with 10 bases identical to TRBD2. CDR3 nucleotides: TGCAGTGCTAGAGCTATCCTAGCGGGGGACGAGTACGAGCAGTACTTC. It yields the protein CSARAILAGDEYEQYF.